This T cell receptor beta chain was recovered during a study of cytomegalovirus exposure and HLA in healthy donors. The CDR3 extends over 14 amino acids. V lost 3 bases, J lost 11 bases, and 4 bases stayed unmatched. The germline CDR1 and CDR2 sequences are KGHSH and LQKENI. The PCR had 60 Vbeta and 13 Jbeta primers. Sequencing was performed with immunoSEQ multiplex PCR; in TCRdb, only in-frame clones are kept and a portion is missing. The profile shows 150,000 to 200,000 clones, around 68% of them singletons. This clone appeared once. The sample taken for sequencing was PBMCs. This clonotype originated in a man aged 45-60 years in good health and CMV-seronegative. The rearrangement links TRBV18 to TRBJ1-6; 10 bases are shared with TRBD1. The CDR3 nucleotides read TGTGCCAGCTCACCGACAGGGGGCAGGGCACCCCTCCACTTT. Its protein product is CASSPTGGRAPLHF.